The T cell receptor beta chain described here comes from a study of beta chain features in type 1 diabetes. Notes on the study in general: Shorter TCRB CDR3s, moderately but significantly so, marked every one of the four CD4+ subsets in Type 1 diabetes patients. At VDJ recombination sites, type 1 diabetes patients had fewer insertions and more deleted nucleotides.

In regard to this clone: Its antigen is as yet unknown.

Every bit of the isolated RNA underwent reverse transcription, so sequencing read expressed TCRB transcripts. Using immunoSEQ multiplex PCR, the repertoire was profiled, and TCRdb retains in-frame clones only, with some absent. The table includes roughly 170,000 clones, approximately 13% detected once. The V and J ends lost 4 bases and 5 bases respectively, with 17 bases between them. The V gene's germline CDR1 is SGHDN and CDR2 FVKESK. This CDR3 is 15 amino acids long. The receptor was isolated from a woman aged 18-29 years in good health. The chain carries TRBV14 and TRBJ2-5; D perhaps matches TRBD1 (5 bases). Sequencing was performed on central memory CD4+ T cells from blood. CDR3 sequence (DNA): TGTGCCAGCAGCCCAAGAGCGACAGTCCGGGAGACCCAGTACTTC. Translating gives CASSPRATVRETQYF.